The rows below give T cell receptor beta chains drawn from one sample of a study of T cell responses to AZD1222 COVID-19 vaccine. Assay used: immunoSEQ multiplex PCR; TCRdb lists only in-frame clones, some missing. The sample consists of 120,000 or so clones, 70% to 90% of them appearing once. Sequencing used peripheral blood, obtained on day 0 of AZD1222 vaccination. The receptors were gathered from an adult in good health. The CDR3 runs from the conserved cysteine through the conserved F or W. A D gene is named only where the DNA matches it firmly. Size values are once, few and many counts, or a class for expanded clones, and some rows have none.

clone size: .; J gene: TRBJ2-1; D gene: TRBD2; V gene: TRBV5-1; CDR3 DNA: TGCGCCAGTACCACTAGCGGGAGGGCCCACAATGAGCAGTTCTTC; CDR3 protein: CASTTSGRAHNEQFF
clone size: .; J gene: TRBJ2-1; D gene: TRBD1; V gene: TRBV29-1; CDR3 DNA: TGCAGCGTTGAAGATTTGGGGGACAGGGGGGACAATGAGCAGTTCTTC; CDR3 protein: CSVEDLGDRGDNEQFF
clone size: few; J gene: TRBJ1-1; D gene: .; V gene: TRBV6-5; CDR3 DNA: TGTGCCAGCAGTTACGGGGGAAACACTGAAGCTTTCTTT; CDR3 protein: CASSYGGNTEAFF
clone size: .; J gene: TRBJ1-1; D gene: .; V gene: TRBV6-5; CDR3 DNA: TGTGCCAGCAGGACCTCGGGAAGGGCTGAAGCTTTCTTT; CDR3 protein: CASRTSGRAEAFF
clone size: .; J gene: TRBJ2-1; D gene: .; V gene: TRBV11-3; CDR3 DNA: TGTGCCAGCAGCCCGCGTAACGGGAGAACCTACAATGAGCAGTTCTTC; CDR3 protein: CASSPRNGRTYNEQFF
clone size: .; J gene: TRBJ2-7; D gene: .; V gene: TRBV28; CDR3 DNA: TGTGCCAGCAGTTTACCCGAGACTGGCTATCCACTGGTAGGCTACGAGCAGTACTTC; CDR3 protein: CASSLPETGYPLVGYEQYF
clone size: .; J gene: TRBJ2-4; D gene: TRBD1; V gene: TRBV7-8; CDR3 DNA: TGTGCCAGCAGCTCTAAGGACAGGGATGAAAACATTCAGTACTTC; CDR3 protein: CASSSKDRDENIQYF
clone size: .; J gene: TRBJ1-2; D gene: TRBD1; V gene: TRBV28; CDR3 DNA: TGTGCCAGCAGCGACCGACAGGGGGCTTATCATGGCTACACCTTC; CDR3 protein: CASSDRQGAYHGYTF
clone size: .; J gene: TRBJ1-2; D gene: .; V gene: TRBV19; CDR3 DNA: TGTGCCAGTAGTATTCCGGCAGGCTACACCTTC; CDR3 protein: CASSIPAGYTF
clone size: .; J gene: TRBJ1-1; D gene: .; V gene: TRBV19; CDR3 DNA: TGTGCCAGTACCATACTCGGGGGGGCGGCGCGCACTGAAGCTTTCTTT; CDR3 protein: CASTILGGAARTEAFF
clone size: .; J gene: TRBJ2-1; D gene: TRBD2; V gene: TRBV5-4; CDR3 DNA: TGTGCCAGCAGCCTCACAAGGGGACTATCTTCCAATGAGCAGTTCTTC; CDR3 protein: CASSLTRGLSSNEQFF
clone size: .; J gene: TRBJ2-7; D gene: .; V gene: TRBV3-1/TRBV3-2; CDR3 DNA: TGTGCCAGCAGCTCGGGCCCGTACTCCTACGAGCAGTACTTC; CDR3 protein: CASSSGPYSYEQYF
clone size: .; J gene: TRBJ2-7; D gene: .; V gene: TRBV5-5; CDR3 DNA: TGTGCCAGCAGCCGTGAGGCGATCCTATCCTACGAGCAGTACTTC; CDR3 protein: CASSREAILSYEQYF
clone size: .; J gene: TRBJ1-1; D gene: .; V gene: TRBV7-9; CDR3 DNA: TGTGCCAGCAGCTTTAAAGGGGGCACTGAAGCTTTCTTT; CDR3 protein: CASSFKGGTEAFF
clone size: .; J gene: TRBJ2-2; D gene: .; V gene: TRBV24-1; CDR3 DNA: TGTGCCACCAGTGGGGAAGCATCGTTAACCGGGGAGCTGTTTTTT; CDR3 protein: CATSGEASLTGELFF
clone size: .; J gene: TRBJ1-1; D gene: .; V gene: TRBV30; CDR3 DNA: TGTGCCTGGCGTGGGCTGGACACTGAAGCTTTCTTT; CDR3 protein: CAWRGLDTEAFF
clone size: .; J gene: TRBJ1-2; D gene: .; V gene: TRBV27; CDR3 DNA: TGTGCCAGCAGTCAGGACAGTAACTATGGCTACACCTTC; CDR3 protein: CASSQDSNYGYTF
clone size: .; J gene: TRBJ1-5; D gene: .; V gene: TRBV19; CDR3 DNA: TGTGCCAGTAGTCCTACAGAAACCCCAAGCAATCAGCCCCAGCATTTT; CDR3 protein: CASSPTETPSNQPQHF
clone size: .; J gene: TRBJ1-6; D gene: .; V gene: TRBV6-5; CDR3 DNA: TGTGCCAGCAGTTCCGACGCGGGCCGAGGTGGTTCACCCCTCCACTTT; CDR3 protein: CASSSDAGRGGSPLHF
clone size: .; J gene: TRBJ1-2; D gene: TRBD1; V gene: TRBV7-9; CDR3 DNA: TGTGCCAGCAGCTCGGACAGGGGATCTCCGGGGTTC; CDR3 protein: CASSSDRGSPGF
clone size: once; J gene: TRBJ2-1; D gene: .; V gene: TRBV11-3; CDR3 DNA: TGTGCCAGCAGCCCCAGGTCGGGGACCCTTAGCGATGAGCAGTTCTTC; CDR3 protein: CASSPRSGTLSDEQFF
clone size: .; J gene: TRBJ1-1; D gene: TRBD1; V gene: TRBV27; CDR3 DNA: TGTGCCAGCACCCCCAGGGGGACGTACACTGAAGCTTTCTTT; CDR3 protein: CASTPRGTYTEAFF
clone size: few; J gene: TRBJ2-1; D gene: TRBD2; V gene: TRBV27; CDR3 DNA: TGTGCCAGCAGTTTGAGGCGGGAGTCGATCCATGAGCAGTTCTTC; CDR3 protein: CASSLRRESIHEQFF
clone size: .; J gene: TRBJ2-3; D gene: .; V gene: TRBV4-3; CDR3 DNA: TGCGCCAGCAGCCAAGGCTTGCAGGGCACAGATACGCAGTATTTT; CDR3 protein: CASSQGLQGTDTQYF
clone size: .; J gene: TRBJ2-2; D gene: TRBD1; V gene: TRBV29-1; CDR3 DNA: TGCAGCGTTAAGGGACAGGGGAACACCGGGGAGCTGTTTTTT; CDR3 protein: CSVKGQGNTGELFF
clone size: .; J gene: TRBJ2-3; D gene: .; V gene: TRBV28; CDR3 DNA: TGTGCCAGCAGTTCACCCCGAGGAGGGCCCACAGATACGCAGTATTTT; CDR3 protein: CASSSPRGGPTDTQYF
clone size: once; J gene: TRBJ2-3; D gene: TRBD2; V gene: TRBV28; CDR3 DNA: TGTGCCAGCAGTTCGAGTAGGGAGGGACCCACAGATACGCAGTATTTT; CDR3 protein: CASSSSREGPTDTQYF
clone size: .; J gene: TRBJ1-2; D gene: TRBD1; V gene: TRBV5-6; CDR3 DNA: TGTGCCAGCAGACGGGGACAGGTGGTTTACTATGGCTACACCTTC; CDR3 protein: CASRRGQVVYYGYTF
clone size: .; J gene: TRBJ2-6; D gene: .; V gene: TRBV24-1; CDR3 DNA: TGTGCCACCAGTGATTTGTCGGCTTCTGGGGCCAACGTCCTGACTTTC; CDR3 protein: CATSDLSASGANVLTF
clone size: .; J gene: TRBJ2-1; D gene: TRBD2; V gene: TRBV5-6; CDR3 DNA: TGTGCCAGCAGCTTGTGGCTAGCGGGAGGGCCGCGGAATGAGCAGTTCTTC; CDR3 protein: CASSLWLAGGPRNEQFF
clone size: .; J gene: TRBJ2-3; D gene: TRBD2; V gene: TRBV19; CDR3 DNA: TGTGCCAGTAGTACCTCCGGGGCGGGAGGTGTCACAGATACGCAGTATTTT; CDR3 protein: CASSTSGAGGVTDTQYF
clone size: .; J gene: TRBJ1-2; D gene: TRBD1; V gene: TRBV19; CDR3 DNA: TGTGCCAGTAGTATCCGGACAGGACCTAATCTTAACTATGGCTACACCTTC; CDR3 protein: CASSIRTGPNLNYGYTF
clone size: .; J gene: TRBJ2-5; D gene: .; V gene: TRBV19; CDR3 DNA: TGTGCCAGTGGGATGGGAGAGACCCAGTACTTC; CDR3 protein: CASGMGETQYF
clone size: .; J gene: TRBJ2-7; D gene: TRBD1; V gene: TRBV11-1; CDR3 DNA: TGTGCCAGCAGTTCGGACAGGGGAATCTACGAGCAGTACTTC; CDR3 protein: CASSSDRGIYEQYF
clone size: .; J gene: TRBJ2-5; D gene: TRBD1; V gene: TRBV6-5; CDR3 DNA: TGTGCCAGCAGTCGTGGACAGGTTGGGGAGACCCAGTACTTC; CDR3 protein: CASSRGQVGETQYF
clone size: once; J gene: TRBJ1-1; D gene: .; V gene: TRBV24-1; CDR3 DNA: TGTGCCACCTCAACATCATCAGGGAACACTGAAGCTTTCTTT; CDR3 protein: CATSTSSGNTEAFF
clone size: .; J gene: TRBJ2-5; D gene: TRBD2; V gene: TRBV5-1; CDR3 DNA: TGCGCCAGCAGCCGAAGACTAGCGGGAGAAGAGACCCAGTACTTC; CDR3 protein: CASSRRLAGEETQYF
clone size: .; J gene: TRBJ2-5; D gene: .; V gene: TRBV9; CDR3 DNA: TGTGCCAGCAGCGTAGGCCGGCAAGAGACCCAGTACTTC; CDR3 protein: CASSVGRQETQYF
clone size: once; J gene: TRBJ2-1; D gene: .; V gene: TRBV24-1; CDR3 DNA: TGTGCCACCAGTGACCTTACAGGGTACAATGAGCAGTTCTTC; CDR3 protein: CATSDLTGYNEQFF
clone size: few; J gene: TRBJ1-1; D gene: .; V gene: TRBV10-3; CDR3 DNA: TGTGCCATCAGTGATGGGCGGTCATGGGGCTACCTGAGACAGAACACTGAAGCTTTCTTT; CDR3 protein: CAISDGRSWGYLRQNTEAFF
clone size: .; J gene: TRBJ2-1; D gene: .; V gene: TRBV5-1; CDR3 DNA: TGCGCCAGCAGCCCCCACGGCCCGGTTGGTGTTGAGCAGTTCTTC; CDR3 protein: CASSPHGPVGVEQFF
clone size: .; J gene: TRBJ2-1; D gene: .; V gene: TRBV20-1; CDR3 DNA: TGCAGTGCTAGTGAGGTAAATGAGCAGTTCTTC; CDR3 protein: CSASEVNEQFF
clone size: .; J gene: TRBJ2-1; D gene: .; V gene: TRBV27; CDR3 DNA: TGTGCCAGCAGCCAAGGTGATGAGCAGTTCTTC; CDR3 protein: CASSQGDEQFF
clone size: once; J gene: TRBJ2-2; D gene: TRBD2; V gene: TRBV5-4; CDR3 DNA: TGTGCCAGCAGCTTGGCCGGACTAGCTATTGGGGAGCTGTTTTTT; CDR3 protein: CASSLAGLAIGELFF
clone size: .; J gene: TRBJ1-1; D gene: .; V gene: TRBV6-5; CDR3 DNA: TGTGCCAGCAGAGAGACGTGGCAGGGATCTGAAGCTTTCTTT; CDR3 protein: CASRETWQGSEAFF
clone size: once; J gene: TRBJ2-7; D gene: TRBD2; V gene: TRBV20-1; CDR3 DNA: TGCAGTGCTAGTCGCGGGAGCGGGGGAACCTACGAGCAGTACTTC; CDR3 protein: CSASRGSGGTYEQYF
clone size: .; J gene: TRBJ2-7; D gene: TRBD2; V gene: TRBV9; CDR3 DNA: TGTGCCAGCAGTGCTAGCGGGAGCTACGAGCAGTACTTC; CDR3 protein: CASSASGSYEQYF
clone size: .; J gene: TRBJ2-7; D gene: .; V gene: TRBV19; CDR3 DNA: TGTGCCAGTAGTATAGACAGCGAAGGGTTCAAGCAGTACTTC; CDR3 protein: CASSIDSEGFKQYF